This T cell receptor beta chain was profiled in a study of T cell repertoires in cytomegalovirus infection. Background on the study: Indications of both CMV infection and matching HLA type were provided by public TCR beta signatures.

One entry per CDR3 protein results from TCRdb running MiXCR on the reads. The sample lists around 430,000 distinct CDR3 sequences, roughly 43% occurring once. With regard to this clonotype: Its target is unknown.

Germline V lookup: CDR1 LNHDA, CDR2 SQIVND (reference sequence). The length of the CDR3 is 16 residues. Trimming removed 9 bases at V and 0 bases at J, with 20 bases between. Points from the study as a whole: Dominating the ex vivo response were TCR beta clonotypes that were CMV-specific and HLA-C-restricted. CMV carriers with the relevant HLA were identified by cumulative public TCR beta family frequency.

The chain is built from TRBV19 and TRBJ1-2; D is perhaps TRBD1 (6 bases). This receptor was identified in a human donor in good health (CMV status not recorded). Some clones in this sample may be carry-over from other donors' samples. The input for sequencing was cultured PBMCs, taken from culture after CMV antigen stimulation. The CDR3 spells CASRRGGQNPNYGYTF. As DNA, the CDR3 is TGTGCCAGCCGCCGGGGGGGGCAAAATCCTAACTATGGCTACACCTTC.